This T cell receptor beta chain emerged from a study of human T cells and chemical hapten exposure (dated by TCRdb to about 2021). Context from the whole study: For sensitization, 2% DPC in acetone was applied to a roughly 2 cm by roughly 2 cm area of upper inner arm skin. Weekly therapeutic DPC doses were additionally applied to the scalp of patients throughout the roughly 22-week study period. Patch testing was done on the upper back using Finn chambers containing 0.01% DPC, and results were scored after 6 days according to International Contact Dermatitis Research Group standards. The mostly female patient cohort included alopecia areata with under or over 50% scalp involvement, alopecia totalis and alopecia universalis. The libraries were sequenced as a pool, and the TCR yield per sample differed mostly because of small variations in library volumes within the pool. This study followed changes in the peripheral blood TCR repertoire in vivo during primary and secondary sensitization of alopecia patients to the hapten diphenylcyclopropenone (DPC). Patient blood was sampled pre-sensitization (week 0) and at 2, 6 and about 24 weeks after DPC sensitization. Some 29 alopecia patients provided blood for TCR sequencing at one to four time points (pre-sensitization, 2, 6 and 24 weeks). What the study reported, not specific to this receptor: Repeated subsampling changed both the strength of the expansion versus patch-test correlation and the threshold at which that correlation became significant. A positive correlation was found between the number of PT1 expanded TCRs and patch test score, with significance reached at thresholds 8, 16 and 32 but not 4. Expanded TCRs formed significantly more large CDR3 similarity clusters than pre-sensitization or healthy control sets, consistent with antigen-driven responses. DPC sensitization did not change the number of TCRs with a frequency above 1 in 1000, and there was no evidence of changes in global repertoire structure. All patients had alopecia, a presumed autoimmune disease, so their immune response might differ from that of healthy individuals.

This clonotype has ten or more counts. No antigen is known for it. No much larger clonotype is one base removed from it; base qualities were not supplied. Library generation was performed with RACE. Sequencing used a NextSeq 500. Library preparation attached unique molecular identifiers to individual cDNA molecules for quantitative, reproducible TCR counting. For every blood RNA sample, sequencing covered both the TCR alpha and TCR beta chains. The paper's processing steps were these. The median number of TCRs per sample was 95,638, ranging from about 20,000 to 750,000. V, J and CDR3 annotation of the TCR reads was performed with the Decombinator software suite. For PS versus PT1 abundance plots, all samples were subsampled to the same number of TCRs (28,000). Expanded TCRs were defined as absent before sensitization and observed at least eight times at the 2-week time point. Starting from the raw public reads, TCRdb applied fastp trimming at Q25, assembled clones with MiXCR and retained in-frame beta chains. Merged by CDR3 protein, the rows form single entries marked with the most common genes and DNA. In this record, the V and J calls reflect TCRdb's handling and not the investigators' own analysis. The sample table contains just over 40,000 distinct CDR3 sequences; only one count was recorded for approximately 3.5% of them. The ten largest clones capture approximately 6.7% of the sample.

The time point label, as the study defines it: patch test 2, 6 weeks after DPC sensitization. Interpreted using the paper, the treatment or condition label stands for: therapeutic diphenylcyclopropenone sensitization with weekly scalp DPC. Blood at each patch-test visit was drawn before the patch test was applied. Patients were considered eligible if aged 18 to 70, diagnosed with alopecia and deemed suitable for DPC therapy, and patients were excluded if pregnant. Total RNA was extracted from unfractionated whole blood collected in Tempus Blood RNA tubes. The source was whole blood, collected in connection with sensitization to the hapten diphenylcyclopropenone (DPC). The source of this sequence is a middle-aged man with alopecia areata. Some clones in this sample may be carry-over from other donors' samples.

The CDR3 amino acid sequence is: CASSSGIRKAFF. The base sequence is TGTGCCAGCAGCTCAGGGATCCGAAAGGCTTTCTTT. The receptor chain draws on TRBV28 and TRBJ1-1, with a weak D call of TRBD1 (5 bases match). The germline V gene provides CDR1 MDHEN and CDR2 SYDVKM. The CDR3 goes from the cysteine to the phenylalanine over 12 residues. Kept here is only the CDR3 DNA, which spans 36 bases and is read in frame from base 1. V is pared back by 6 bases and J by 11 bases, with 16 bases lying between the germline termini.